This T cell receptor (beta chain) came from a study of cytomegalovirus exposure and HLA in healthy donors. Study results and limitations: Rare TCR sequences predominated, though certain public TCRs were found in many donors. Approximately 160 TCR beta chains were listed as cytomegalovirus-associated. It was confirmed in vitro that a few of the CMV-associated chains were specific for CMV antigens. It was reported that the classifier diagnosed cytomegalovirus status with high specificity and sensitivity in both the original and validation cohorts.

Clones were read by immunoSEQ multiplex PCR, and TCRdb kept only the in-frame ones, dropping some. Found here are about 120,000 clones, about nine tenths of them singletons; the top ten hold about 2%. Germline lookup yields CDR1 SGHNT and CDR2 YENEEA. V lost 6 bases, J lost 6 bases, and 15 bases stayed unmatched. CDR3 length equals 16 residues. Points on this clone: What it binds is unknown.

This sequence was found in a woman in her late teens or twenties in good health and CMV-seronegative. V usage is TRBV11-3 and J usage is TRBJ1-1; TRBD1 matches 8 bases. Sequencing was carried out using PBMCs. The CDR3 nucleotides are TGTGCCAGCAGGAAAATACAGGGGGTCGGTGTCGCTGAAGCTTTCTTT. Encoded protein: CASRKIQGVGVAEAFF.